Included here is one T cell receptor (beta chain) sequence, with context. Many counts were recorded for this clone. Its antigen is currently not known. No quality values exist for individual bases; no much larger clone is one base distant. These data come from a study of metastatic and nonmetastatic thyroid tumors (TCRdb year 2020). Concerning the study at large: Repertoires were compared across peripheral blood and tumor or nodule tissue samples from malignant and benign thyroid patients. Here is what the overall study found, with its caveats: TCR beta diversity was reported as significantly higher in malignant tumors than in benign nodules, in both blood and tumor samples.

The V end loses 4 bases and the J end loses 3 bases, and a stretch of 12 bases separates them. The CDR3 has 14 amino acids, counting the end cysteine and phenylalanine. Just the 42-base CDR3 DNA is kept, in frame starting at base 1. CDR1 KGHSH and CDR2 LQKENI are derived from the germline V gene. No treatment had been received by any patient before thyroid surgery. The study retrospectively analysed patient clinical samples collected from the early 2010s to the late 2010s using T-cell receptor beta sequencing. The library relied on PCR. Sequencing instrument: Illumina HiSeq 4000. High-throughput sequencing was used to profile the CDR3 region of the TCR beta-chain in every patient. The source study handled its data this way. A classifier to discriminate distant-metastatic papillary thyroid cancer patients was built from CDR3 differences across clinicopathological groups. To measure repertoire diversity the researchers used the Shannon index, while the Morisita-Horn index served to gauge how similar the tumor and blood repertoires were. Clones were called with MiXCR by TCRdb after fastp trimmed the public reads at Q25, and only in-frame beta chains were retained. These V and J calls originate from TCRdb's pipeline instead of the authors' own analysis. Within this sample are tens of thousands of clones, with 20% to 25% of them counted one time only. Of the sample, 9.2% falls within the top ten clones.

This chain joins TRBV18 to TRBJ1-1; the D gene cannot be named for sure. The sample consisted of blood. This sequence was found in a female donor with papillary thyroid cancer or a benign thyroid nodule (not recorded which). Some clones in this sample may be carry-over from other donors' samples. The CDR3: CASSQKPRDTEAFF. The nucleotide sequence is TGTGCCAGCTCACAAAAACCGCGGGACACTGAAGCTTTCTTT. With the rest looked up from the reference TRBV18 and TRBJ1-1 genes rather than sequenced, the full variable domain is NAGVMQNPRHLVRRRGQEARLRCSPMKGHSHVYWYRQLPEEGLKFMVYLQKENIIDESGMPKERFSAEFPKEGPSILRIQQVVRGDSAAYFCASSQKPRDTEAFFGQGTRLTVV.